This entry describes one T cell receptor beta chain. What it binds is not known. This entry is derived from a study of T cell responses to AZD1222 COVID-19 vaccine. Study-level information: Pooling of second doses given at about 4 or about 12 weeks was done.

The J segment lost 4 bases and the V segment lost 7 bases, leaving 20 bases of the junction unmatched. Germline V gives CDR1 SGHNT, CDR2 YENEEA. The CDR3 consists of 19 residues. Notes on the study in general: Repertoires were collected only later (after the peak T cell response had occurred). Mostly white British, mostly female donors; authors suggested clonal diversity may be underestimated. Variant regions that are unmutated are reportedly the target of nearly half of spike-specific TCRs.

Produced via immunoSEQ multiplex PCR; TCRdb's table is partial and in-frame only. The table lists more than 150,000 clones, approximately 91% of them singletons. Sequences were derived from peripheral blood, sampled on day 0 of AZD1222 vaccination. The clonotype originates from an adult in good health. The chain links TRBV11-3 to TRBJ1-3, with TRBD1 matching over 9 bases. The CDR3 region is CASNASNAPQGAKGNTIYF. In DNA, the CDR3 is TGTGCCAGCAACGCTTCAAACGCCCCACAGGGGGCGAAAGGAAACACCATATATTTT.